These 10 T cell receptor beta chains were sequenced from one sample in a study of technical replicates of blood from several donors. The repertoire was sequenced with immunoSEQ multiplex PCR; TCRdb's copy has only in-frame clones and lacks some. The table has 70,000 to 85,000 clones, 95% to 98% seen once. The sample taken for sequencing was T cells isolated from PBMCs. The receptors were gathered from a human donor in good health.

The chain joins TRBV9 to TRBJ2-7, with 8 bases fitting TRBD1. Unmatched junction bases numbered 7, after V lost 0 bases and J lost 2 bases. This CDR3 region has 16 residues. CDR1 and CDR2 (germline): SGDLS, YYNGEE. CDR3 region: CASSVGGDRSPYEQYF. The CDR3 DNA reads as TGTGCCAGCAGCGTAGGGGGGGACAGGTCCCCCTACGAGCAGTACTTC.

This clone was counted a few times. V usage is TRBV11-1 and J usage is TRBJ1-2, with D unclear. Germline CDR1 SGHAT, CDR2 FQDESV (reference sequence). CDR3 length: 16 residues. V lost 1 base, J lost 4 bases, and 16 bases lay in between. CDR3: CASSLGSAGGGYGYTF. The DNA of the CDR3 is TGTGCCAGCAGCTTAGGGTCAGCGGGAGGCGGCTATGGCTACACCTTC.

This rearrangement joins TRBV13 to TRBJ1-2, with D perhaps matching TRBD1 (5 bases). V was pared by 5 bases and J by 3 bases, with 10 bases between. The CDR3 runs to 13 residues. CDR1 PRHDT and CDR2 FYEKMQ come from the germline V gene (reference sequence). The CDR3 region is CASSPPRDYGYTF. DNA for the CDR3: TGTGCCAGCAGCCCGCCCAGGGACTATGGCTACACCTTC.

The CDR3 region is CAWSVRHRGSGELFF. As DNA, the CDR3 is TGTGCCTGGAGTGTACGGCACAGGGGATCCGGGGAGCTGTTTTTT. The chain combines TRBV30 with TRBJ2-2; TRBD1 agrees at 7 bases. The germline CDR1 and CDR2 sequences are GTSNPN and SVGIG (reference sequence). Unmatched junction bases numbered 7, after V lost 0 bases and J lost 6 bases. The CDR3 runs 15 residues.

This rearrangement joins TRBV5-4 to TRBJ2-7, with D possibly being TRBD1 (6 bases). Trimming removed 2 bases at V and 2 bases at J, with 17 bases between. Germline V gene lookup returns CDR1 SGHNT and CDR2 YYREEE (reference sequence). The CDR3 runs to 16 residues. In DNA, the CDR3 is TGTGCCAGCAGCTTATTAAGGACCGGGACAACCTACGAGCAGTACTTC. It encodes CASSLLRTGTTYEQYF.

This chain links TRBV4-1 with TRBJ2-1, with TRBD1 matching 9 bases. The CDR3 loop spans 15 amino acids. Germline CDR1 is MGHRA and CDR2 is YSYEKL. V gave up 6 bases and J gave up 6 bases; unmatched junction bases: 9. The CDR3 bases are TGCGCCAGCAGACAGGGGGCAGGGGCGCTCAATGAGCAGTTCTTC. As protein: CASRQGAGALNEQFF.

The chain couples TRBV11-3 to TRBJ2-1; 7 nucleotides agree with TRBD2. J was trimmed by 10 bases and V by 8 bases; bases with no gene match: 11. Germline V CDR1 and CDR2: SGHNT, YENEEA. The CDR3 length is 13 residues. CDR3 DNA sequence: TGTGCCAGCCTAGCTGTCTGGGGAGGGGAGCAGTTCTTC. This encodes CASLAVWGGEQFF. The whole variable domain, filled in from reference TRBV11-3 and TRBJ2-1, reads EAGVVQSPRYKIIEKKQPVAFWCNPISGHNTLYWYLQNLGQGPELLIRYENEEAVDDSQLPKDRFSAERLKGVDSTLKIQPAELGDSAVYLCASLAVWGGEQFFGPGTRLTVL.

This rearrangement joins TRBV7-2 to TRBJ1-2, with 8 nucleotides matching TRBD1. The germline CDR1 and CDR2 sequences are SGHTA and FQGNSA. The CDR3 length is 18 residues. Germline trimming cut 1 base from V and 8 bases from J; bases unmatched to any gene: 18. CDR3 in amino acids: CASSLGWGRGRRPGGYTF. The CDR3 bases are TGTGCCAGCAGCTTAGGATGGGGCAGGGGGCGCCGGCCGGGAGGCTACACCTTC.

The V gene is TRBV19, the J gene TRBJ1-4, with D uncertain. This CDR3 spans 11 amino acids. V lost 5 bases to trimming and J lost 6 bases, with 4 bases between them. Germline-derived CDR1 and CDR2 are LNHDA and SQIVND (reference sequence). The CDR3 DNA is TGTGCCAGTAGTGTCGATGAAAAACTGTTTTTT. Encoded protein: CASSVDEKLFF.

The chain has TRBV21-1 and TRBJ1-5; the listed D gene, TRBD1, was not tested against the DNA. TRBV21-1 has pseudogene status. The CDR3 has 15 residues. The CDR3 coding sequence is TGTGCCAGCAGCAAAGCCGGACAGGGAGGCCAGCCCCAGCATTTT. Translating gives CASSKAGQGGQPQHF.